A single sample is the source of the 28 T cell receptor beta chains below, sequenced in a study of metastatic and nonmetastatic thyroid tumors. TCRdb ran MiXCR on the PCR reads. The sample holds around 34,000 clones, less than 20% seen once. Each patient came to thyroid surgery without any prior treatment (of any kind). Sequenced input: blood. The receptors stem from a female donor with papillary thyroid cancer or a benign thyroid nodule (not recorded which). Some clones in this sample may be carry-over from other donors' samples.

The chain combines TRBV6-1 with TRBJ1-5; no reliable D call. This CDR3 region has 14 residues. Germline V lookup: CDR1 MNHNS, CDR2 SASEGT. The ends were cut back, 2 bases at V and 5 bases at J, with 10 bases in the middle. CDR3 amino acids: CASSESGAYQPQHF. The CDR3 DNA is TGTGCCAGCAGTGAATCGGGAGCCTATCAGCCCCAGCATTTT.

This clone was counted many times. This chain connects TRBV18 to TRBJ1-1; D remains ambiguous. Germline loops: CDR1 KGHSH, CDR2 LQKENI. V lost 4 bases and J 1 base, leaving 4 bases between the germline ends. There are 12 residues in the CDR3. The CDR3 region has the DNA TGTGCCAGCTCACGATCGAACACTGAAGCTTTCTTT. Translation gives CASSRSNTEAFF.

J is TRBJ1-6 and V is TRBV10-3, with D uncertain. This CDR3 contains 14 residues. Germline values: CDR1 ENHRY, CDR2 SYGVKD. V lost 3 bases and J 8 bases, leaving 11 bases between the germline ends. CDR3 nucleotides: TGTGCCATCAGTGACAGGTCCAAGGATTCACCCCTCCACTTT. This translates into CAISDRSKDSPLHF.

This clone showed up many times. The V and J genes are TRBV28 and TRBJ1-2; D unclear. Deletions cut 7 bases from V and 5 bases from J, with 17 bases between. This CDR3 has 14 residues. Germline lookup yields CDR1 MDHEN and CDR2 SYDVKM. The CDR3 bases are TGTGCCAGCACCTCGGCCTCGCCGGGATATGGCTACACCTTC. This encodes CASTSASPGYGYTF.

This clone has a handful of counts. The genes are TRBV6-1 and TRBJ2-2, with 7 bases identical to TRBD1. Looked up from germline, CDR1 is MNHNS and CDR2 is SASEGT. Trimming at V came to 6 bases and at J to 0 bases, leaving 1 base not matched to a gene. The CDR3 runs 14 residues. The CDR3 DNA follows: TGTGCCAGCAGGGGACAGTCGAACACCGGGGAGCTGTTTTTT. Translation gives CASRGQSNTGELFF.

This clone was detected many times. The V gene is TRBV14, the J gene TRBJ1-2, with 9 bases lining up with TRBD1. The germline V gene encodes CDR1 SGHDN and CDR2 FVKESK. The CDR3 loop spans 18 amino acids. The trim removed 3 bases at V and 6 bases at J, leaving 17 bases unmatched. CDR3 amino acids: CASSQGDRAHVGINGYTF. Here the CDR3 DNA reads TGTGCCAGCAGCCAGGGGGACAGGGCTCACGTAGGTATCAATGGCTACACCTTC.

This clone came up many times. V is TRBV6-1 and J is TRBJ2-2; 7 bases map to TRBD1. The junction had 8 bases not matched to a gene; V was cut back by 7 bases and J by 3 bases. The CDR3 length is 15 residues. CDR1 is MNHNS, CDR2 SASEGT, per germline. CDR3 sequence (DNA): TGTGCCAGCAACCGAGGACAGGATTACACCGGGGAGCTGTTTTTT. It translates to CASNRGQDYTGELFF.

At least ten counts were recorded for this clone. The CDR3 DNA reads TGTGCCAGCAGCCAGAACACTGAAGCTTTCTTT. Amino acids: CASSQNTEAFF. V and J are TRBV14 and TRBJ1-1; D gene uncertain. This CDR3 comprises 11 residues. The germline V gene has CDR1 SGHDN and CDR2 FVKESK. Trimming cost V 3 bases and J 1 base, with 0 bases left between them.

The chain uses TRBV28 and TRBJ2-2; 12 positions agree with TRBD1. V lost 4 bases, J lost 6 bases, and 6 bases stayed unmatched. Germline-derived CDR1 and CDR2 are MDHEN and SYDVKM. There are 16 residues in the CDR3. The CDR3 spells CASSSFGTGGPGELFF. The CDR3 bases are TGTGCCAGCAGTTCTTTCGGGACAGGGGGCCCCGGGGAGCTGTTTTTT.

There are a few counts of this clone. One end of the junction is discordant with germline, which a read error may explain. This chain uses TRBV12-3 or TRBV12-4 with TRBJ2-2; a weak D match, TRBD1 (5 bases). The CDR3 contains 13 residues. The CDR3 nucleotides read TGTGTCAGCAGCTTAGTTCAGGGCGGGGAGCTGTTTTTT. As protein: CVSSLVQGGELFF.

The chain combines TRBV6-1 with TRBJ2-3, with unresolved D. Trimming took off 6 bases at V and 4 bases at J, with 11 bases between the two ends. Germline V CDR1 and CDR2: MNHNS, SASEGT. This CDR3 region has 13 residues. The CDR3: CASRTPGADTQYF. The DNA for the CDR3 is TGTGCCAGCAGAACCCCTGGCGCAGATACGCAGTATTTT.

This clone was counted only a few times. The chain joins TRBV20-1 to TRBJ1-4; D not certain. This CDR3 region has 14 residues. Germline assignment: CDR1 DFQATT and CDR2 SNEGSKA (reference sequence). V was pared by 0 bases and J by 6 bases, with 11 bases between. CDR3 bases: TGCAGTGCTAGAGATCTTTGGGGTGATGAAAAACTGTTTTTT. As protein: CSARDLWGDEKLFF.

J is TRBJ2-7 and V is TRBV6-9; tentative D call: TRBD1 (6 bases). The germline CDR1 and CDR2 sequences are MNHGY and SVAAGI. The CDR3 runs 11 residues. V shed 0 bases and J shed 9 bases, with 6 bases lying between them. Written as DNA, the CDR3 is TGTGCCAGCAGTTATTCAGGGGGGCAGTACTTC. This sequence encodes CASSYSGGQYF.

This clone was picked up many times. The rearrangement uses TRBV19 and TRBJ1-5; D unclear. Germline CDR1 and CDR2: LNHDA and SQIVND (reference sequence). V was clipped by 5 bases and J by 6 bases, with 11 bases between them. This CDR3 is built from 13 residues. For the CDR3, the DNA is TGTGCCAGTAGTTTCGACATTGTTCAGCCCCAGCATTTT. Protein: CASSFDIVQPQHF.

This clone occurred a few times. CDR3 in amino acids: CASSFGTGLTYEQYF. DNA for the CDR3: TGTGCCAGCAGTTTCGGGACAGGACTCACCTACGAGCAGTACTTC. The V and J genes are TRBV12-3 or TRBV12-4 and TRBJ2-7; 8 bases fit TRBD1. V lost 3 bases and J lost 2; bases outside the gene matches: 6. This CDR3 contains 15 residues.

By its share, this clone is medium-sized. This rearrangement joins TRBV20-1 to TRBJ2-7; D is uncertain. This CDR3 region has 13 residues. Germline V lookup: CDR1 DFQATT, CDR2 SNEGSKA (reference sequence). V gave up 2 bases and J gave up 3 bases, with 11 bases separating them. DNA of the CDR3: TGCAGTGCTAGAAGTGGGTACGGCTACGAGCAGTACTTC. Its translation is CSARSGYGYEQYF.

This clone was observed a handful of times. The V call is TRBV12-3 or TRBV12-4, the J call TRBJ1-2, with D possibly matching TRBD1 (5 bases). Trimming pared 6 bases from V and 4 bases from J, leaving 12 bases between. This CDR3 spans 13 amino acids. Written as DNA, the CDR3 is TGTGCCAGCAGCCGAGGAGGGACCTATGGCTACACCTTC. Translated: CASSRGGTYGYTF.

This clone was picked up many times. This sequence joins TRBV18 and TRBJ2-2; D is possibly TRBD2 (6 bases). The germline gives CDR1 KGHSH, CDR2 LQKENI. V lost 4 bases to trimming and J lost 1 base, with 16 bases between them. The CDR3 is 17 amino acids. The CDR3 DNA sequence: TGTGCCAGCTCACTAACGTCTAGCGTAAAGAACACCGGGGAGCTGTTTTTT. Protein product: CASSLTSSVKNTGELFF.

This clone was seen ten or more times. This chain connects TRBV7-2 to TRBJ2-7, with 7 bases that match TRBD1. The CDR3 is made up of 12 amino acids. J gave up 6 bases and V 5 bases, and 4 bases lay outside the gene matches. Germline assignment: CDR1 SGHTA and CDR2 FQGNSA. The CDR3 sequence is CASSRQGREQYF. Written as DNA, the CDR3 is TGTGCCAGCAGCCGACAGGGTCGCGAGCAGTACTTC.

At least ten counts were recorded for this clone. V is TRBV19 and J is TRBJ1-6; D is unclear. The germline CDR1 and CDR2 sequences are LNHDA and SQIVND (reference sequence). Trimming took off 7 bases at V and 0 bases at J, with 13 bases between the two ends. CDR3 length equals 16 residues. For the CDR3, the DNA is TGTGCCAGTAAGGGAGGAGCCAGCTCCTATAATTCACCCCTCCACTTT. Its translation is CASKGGASSYNSPLHF.

Note on this clone: At one end, the junction sequence differs from germline, possibly due to a read error. The rearrangement links TRBV5-1 to TRBJ1-2; possibly TRBD1 for D (5 bases). CDR3 length: 13 amino acids. Germline lookup yields CDR1 SGHRS and CDR2 YFSETQ. The CDR3 here is CASSLDINYGYTF. CDR3 bases: TGCGCCAGCAGTTTGGACATTAACTATGGCTACACCTTC.

This clone occurred many times. The identical CDR3 is also encoded by other nucleotide sequences in the sample. CDR3 residues: CASSQEGASSLTIQYF. The CDR3 bases are TGCGCCAGCAGCCAAGAAGGGGCCAGTTCGTTAACGATTCAGTACTTC. The chain has TRBV4-1 and TRBJ2-4; D is possibly TRBD1 (5 bases). The germline CDR1 and CDR2 sequences are MGHRA and YSYEKL. This CDR3 region has 16 residues. The V gene lost 0 bases and the J gene lost 10 bases, with 19 bases spanning the gap.

This clone turned up a few times. V gene TRBV13 combines with J gene TRBJ2-1; D not resolved. The CDR3 length is 13 residues. Trimming took 3 bases from V and 5 from J, leaving 8 bases between them. Germline CDR1 PRHDT, CDR2 FYEKMQ (reference sequence). The CDR3 nucleotides are TGTGCCAGCAGCTTGGGTAGCCACAATGAGCAGTTCTTC. Translated: CASSLGSHNEQFF.

This clone has ten or more counts. Different DNA sequences within this sample yield the same CDR3. The gene calls are TRBV3-1 and TRBJ2-4; 10 nucleotides match TRBD2. V lost 3 bases to trimming and J lost 5 bases; unmatched junction nucleotides: 7. CDR1 is LGHDT, CDR2 YNNKEL, per germline (reference sequence). The CDR3 runs 16 residues. CDR3 protein: CASSQEREGRENIQYF. In DNA, the CDR3 is TGTGCCAGCAGCCAGGAGCGGGAGGGCCGGGAAAACATTCAGTACTTC.

This clone appeared a few times. V is TRBV6-1 and J is TRBJ1-5; 7 nucleotides line up with TRBD1. V shed 2 bases, J shed 4 bases, and the junction held 5 bases outside the gene matches. In germline, CDR1 is MNHNS, CDR2 SASEGT. The CDR3 contains 15 residues. This CDR3 is CASSESAGGNQPQHF. CDR3 DNA sequence: TGTGCCAGCAGTGAATCTGCAGGGGGGAATCAGCCCCAGCATTTT.

This clone is medium-sized by share. J is TRBJ2-3 and V is TRBV2; D is ambiguous. The CDR3 runs to 12 residues. V lost 3 bases and J 6 bases, leaving 7 bases between the germline ends. Germline V lookup: CDR1 SNHLY, CDR2 FYNNEI. The CDR3 DNA is TGTGCCAGCAGTGACCCCCCCGATACGCAGTATTTT. Its translation is CASSDPPDTQYF.

This clone is medium-sized. This chain connects TRBV6-1 to TRBJ1-5; D may be TRBD1 (5 bases). Germline V gene data show CDR1 as MNHNS and CDR2 as SASEGT. This CDR3 has 17 amino acids. V lost 2 bases and J 2 bases, leaving 16 bases between the germline ends. The CDR3 DNA sequence: TGTGCCAGCAGTGAATATCTCGGAGGGGTGGGCAATCAGCCCCAGCATTTT. Translation gives CASSEYLGGVGNQPQHF.

This clone has ten or more counts. A read error is possible here, since a much larger clone lies one base away. This chain connects TRBV5-1 to TRBJ2-2; maybe TRBD1 (6 bases). The CDR3 consists of 13 residues. V lost 9 bases, J lost 5 bases, and 14 bases lay in between. The germline V gene has CDR1 SGHRS and CDR2 YFSETQ. The CDR3 DNA is TGCGCCAACAGAACGGACAGAACCGGGGAGCTGTTTTTT. Translated, it gives CANRTDRTGELFF.